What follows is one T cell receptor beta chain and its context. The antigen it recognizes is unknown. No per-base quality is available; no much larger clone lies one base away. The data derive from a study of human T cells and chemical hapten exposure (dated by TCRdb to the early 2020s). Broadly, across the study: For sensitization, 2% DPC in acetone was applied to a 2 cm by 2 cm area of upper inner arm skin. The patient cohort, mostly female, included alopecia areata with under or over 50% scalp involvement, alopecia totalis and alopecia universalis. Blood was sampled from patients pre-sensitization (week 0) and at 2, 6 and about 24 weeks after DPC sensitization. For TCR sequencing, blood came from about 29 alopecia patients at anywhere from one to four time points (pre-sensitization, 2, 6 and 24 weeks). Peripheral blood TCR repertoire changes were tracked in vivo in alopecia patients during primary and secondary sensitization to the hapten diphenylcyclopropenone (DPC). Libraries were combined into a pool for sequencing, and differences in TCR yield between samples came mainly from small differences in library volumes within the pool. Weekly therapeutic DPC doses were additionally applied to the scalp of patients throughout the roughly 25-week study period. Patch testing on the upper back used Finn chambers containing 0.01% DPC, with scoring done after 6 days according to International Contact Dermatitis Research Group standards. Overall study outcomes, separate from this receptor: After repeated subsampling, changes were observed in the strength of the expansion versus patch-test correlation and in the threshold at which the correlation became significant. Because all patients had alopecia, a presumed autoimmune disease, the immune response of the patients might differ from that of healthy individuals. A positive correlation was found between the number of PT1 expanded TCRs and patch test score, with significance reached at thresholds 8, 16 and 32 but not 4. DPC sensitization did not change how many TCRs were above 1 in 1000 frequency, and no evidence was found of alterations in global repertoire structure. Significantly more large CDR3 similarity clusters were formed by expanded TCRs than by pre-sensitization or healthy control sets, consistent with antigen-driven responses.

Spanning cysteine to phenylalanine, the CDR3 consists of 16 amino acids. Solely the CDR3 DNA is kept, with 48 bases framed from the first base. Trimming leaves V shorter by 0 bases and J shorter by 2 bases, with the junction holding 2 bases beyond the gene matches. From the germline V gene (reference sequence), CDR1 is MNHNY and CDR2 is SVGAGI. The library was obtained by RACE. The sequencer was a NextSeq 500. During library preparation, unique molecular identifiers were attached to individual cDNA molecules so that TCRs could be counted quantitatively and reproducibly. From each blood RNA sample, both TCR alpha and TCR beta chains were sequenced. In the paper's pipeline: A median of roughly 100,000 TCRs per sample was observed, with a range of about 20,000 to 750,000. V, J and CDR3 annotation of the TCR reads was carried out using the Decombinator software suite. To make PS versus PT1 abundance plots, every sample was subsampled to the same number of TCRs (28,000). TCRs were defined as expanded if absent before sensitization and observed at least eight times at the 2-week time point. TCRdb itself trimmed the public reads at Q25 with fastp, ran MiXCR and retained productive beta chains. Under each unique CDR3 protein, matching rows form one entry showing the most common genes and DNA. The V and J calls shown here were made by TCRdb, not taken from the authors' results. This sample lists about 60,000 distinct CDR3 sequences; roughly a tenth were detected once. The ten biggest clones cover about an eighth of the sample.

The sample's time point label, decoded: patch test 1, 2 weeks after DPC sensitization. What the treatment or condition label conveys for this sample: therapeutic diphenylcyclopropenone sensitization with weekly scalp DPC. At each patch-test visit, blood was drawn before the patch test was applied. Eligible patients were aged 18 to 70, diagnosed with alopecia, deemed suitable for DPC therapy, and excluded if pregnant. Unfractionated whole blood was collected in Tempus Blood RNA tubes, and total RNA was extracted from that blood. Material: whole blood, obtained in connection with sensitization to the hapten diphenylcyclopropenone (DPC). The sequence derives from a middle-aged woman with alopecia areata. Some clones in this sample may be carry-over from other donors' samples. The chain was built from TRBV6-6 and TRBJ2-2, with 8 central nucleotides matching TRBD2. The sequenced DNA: TGTGCCAGCAGTTACTCACGGGGGGGAAACACCGGGGAGCTGTTTTTT. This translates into CASSYSRGGNTGELFF.